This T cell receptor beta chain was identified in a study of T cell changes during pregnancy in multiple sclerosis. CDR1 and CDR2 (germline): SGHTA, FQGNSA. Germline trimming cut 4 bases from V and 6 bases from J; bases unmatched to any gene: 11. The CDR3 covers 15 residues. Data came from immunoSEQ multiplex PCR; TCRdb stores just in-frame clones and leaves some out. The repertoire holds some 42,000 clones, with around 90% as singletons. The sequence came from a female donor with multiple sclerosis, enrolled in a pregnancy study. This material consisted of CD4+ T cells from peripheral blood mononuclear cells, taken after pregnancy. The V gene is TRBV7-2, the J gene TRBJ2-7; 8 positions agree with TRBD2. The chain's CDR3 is CASSYSAGGESEQYF. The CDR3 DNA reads TGTGCCAGCAGCTACAGCGCCGGGGGGGAATCCGAGCAGTACTTC.